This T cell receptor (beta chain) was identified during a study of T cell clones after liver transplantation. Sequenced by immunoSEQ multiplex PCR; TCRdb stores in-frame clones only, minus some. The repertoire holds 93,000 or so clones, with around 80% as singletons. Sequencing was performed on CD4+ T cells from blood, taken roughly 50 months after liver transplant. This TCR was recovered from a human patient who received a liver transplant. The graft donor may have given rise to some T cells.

CDR3 region: CASTQGGGLYEQYF. CDR3 sequence (DNA): TGTGCCAGCACCCAGGGGGGGGGCCTCTACGAGCAGTACTTC. This chain links TRBV28 with TRBJ2-7, with D perhaps being TRBD1 or TRBD2 (7 bases each). Deletions cut 7 bases from V and 3 bases from J, with 16 bases between. Germline V gives CDR1 MDHEN, CDR2 SYDVKM. This CDR3 has 14 amino acids.